One T cell receptor (beta chain) is described in this entry. Germline V gene sequence: CDR1 KGHSH, CDR2 LQKENI. This CDR3 is 13 amino acids long. The ends were cut back, 2 bases at V and 7 bases at J, with 12 bases in the middle. This record comes from a study of regulatory T cells in long-lasting Graves disease. The time point is: newly diagnosed GD, antithyroid drugs for less than 3 months. From PBMCs, RNA was extracted and then used to make the TCR library. CDR3-region Arm-PCR and iRepertoire HTBI primers produced the TCR beta libraries. TCRdb used MiXCR to reprocess the multiplex PCR reads, holding one entry per CDR3 protein. The sample holds under 500,000 distinct CDR3 sequences, about 17% seen once. These data were also reused for a study on T cells in Graves' hyperthyroidism and ophthalmopathy. From that second work: HTBI primers drove first-round RT-PCR of the TCR CDR3.

The sequence came from a woman under 40 with Graves disease. The gene calls are TRBV18 and TRBJ2-7; maybe TRBD2 (6 bases). The source was peripheral blood mononuclear cells (PBMCs), collected at new diagnosis, from a patient treated with antithyroid drugs. CDR3 sequence reads: CASSPVSGREQYF. DNA for the CDR3: TGTGCCAGCTCACCAGTGAGCGGGCGAGAGCAGTACTTC.